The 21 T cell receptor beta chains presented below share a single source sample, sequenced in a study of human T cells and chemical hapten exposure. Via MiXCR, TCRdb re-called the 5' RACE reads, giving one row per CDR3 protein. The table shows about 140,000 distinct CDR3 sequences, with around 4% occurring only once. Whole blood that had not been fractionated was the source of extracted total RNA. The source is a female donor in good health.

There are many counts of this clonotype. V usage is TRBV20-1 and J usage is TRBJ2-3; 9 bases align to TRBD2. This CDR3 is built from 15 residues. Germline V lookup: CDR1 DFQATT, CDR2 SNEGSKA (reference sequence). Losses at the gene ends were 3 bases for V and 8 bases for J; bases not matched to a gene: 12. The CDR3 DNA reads TGCAGTGCTAGCGAATGGGGACTAGCTCAGGGTACGCAGTATTTT. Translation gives CSASEWGLAQGTQYF.

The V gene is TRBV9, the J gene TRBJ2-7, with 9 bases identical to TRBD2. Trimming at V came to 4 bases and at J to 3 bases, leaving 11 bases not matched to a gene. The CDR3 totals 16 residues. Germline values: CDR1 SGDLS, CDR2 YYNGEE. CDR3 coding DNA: TGTGCCAGCAGCCCAGCGTCGACTAGCGGAATCTACGAGCAGTACTTC. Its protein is CASSPASTSGIYEQYF.

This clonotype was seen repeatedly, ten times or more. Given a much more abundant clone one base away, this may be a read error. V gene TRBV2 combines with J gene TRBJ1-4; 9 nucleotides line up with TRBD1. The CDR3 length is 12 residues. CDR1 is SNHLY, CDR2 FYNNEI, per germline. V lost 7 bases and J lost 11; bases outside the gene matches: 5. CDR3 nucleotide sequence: TGTGCCAGCACTGGGACAGGGAGGAAACTGTTTTTT. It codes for CASTGTGRKLFF.

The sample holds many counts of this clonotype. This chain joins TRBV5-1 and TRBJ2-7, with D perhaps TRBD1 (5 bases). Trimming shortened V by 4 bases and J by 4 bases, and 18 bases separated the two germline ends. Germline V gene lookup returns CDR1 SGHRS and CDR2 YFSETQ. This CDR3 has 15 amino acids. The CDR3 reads CASSLYQGSGYEQYF. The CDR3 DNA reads TGCGCCAGCAGCCTATACCAGGGTTCCGGTTACGAGCAGTACTTC.

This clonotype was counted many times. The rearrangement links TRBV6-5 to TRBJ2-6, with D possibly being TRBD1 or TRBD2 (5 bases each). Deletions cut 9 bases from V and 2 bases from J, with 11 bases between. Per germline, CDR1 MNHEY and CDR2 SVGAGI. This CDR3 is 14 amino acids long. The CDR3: CASMRGPGANVLTF. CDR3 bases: TGTGCCAGTATGAGGGGCCCTGGGGCCAACGTCCTGACTTTC.

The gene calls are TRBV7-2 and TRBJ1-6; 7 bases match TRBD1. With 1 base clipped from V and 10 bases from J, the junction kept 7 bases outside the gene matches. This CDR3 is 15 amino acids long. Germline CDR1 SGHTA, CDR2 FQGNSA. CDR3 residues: CASSLGQGGGSPLHF. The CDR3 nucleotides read TGTGCCAGCAGCTTAGGACAGGGAGGAGGGTCACCCCTCCACTTT.

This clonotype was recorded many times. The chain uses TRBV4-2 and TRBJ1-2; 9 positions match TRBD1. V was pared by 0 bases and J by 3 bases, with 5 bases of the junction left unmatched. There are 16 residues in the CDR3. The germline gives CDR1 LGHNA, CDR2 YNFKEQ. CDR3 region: CASSQESDRGYYGYTF. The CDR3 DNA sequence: TGTGCCAGCAGCCAAGAATCAGACAGGGGGTACTATGGCTACACCTTC.

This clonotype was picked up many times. For the CDR3, the DNA is TGCAGTGCTAGGAGGGCTAGCGGCCCCTACGAGCAGTACTTC. The encoded protein is CSARRASGPYEQYF. This chain links TRBV20-1 with TRBJ2-7; 7 nucleotides agree with TRBD2. The CDR3 totals 14 residues. V lost 3 bases and J lost 2; bases outside the gene matches: 7. Germline CDR1 is DFQATT and CDR2 is SNEGSKA (reference sequence).

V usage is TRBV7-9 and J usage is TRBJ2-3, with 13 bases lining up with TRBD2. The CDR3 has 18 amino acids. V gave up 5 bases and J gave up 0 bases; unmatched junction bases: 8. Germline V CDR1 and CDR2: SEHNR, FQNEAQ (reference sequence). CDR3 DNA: TGTGCCAGCAGCCCGGGACTAGCGGGGCGTACTAGCACAGATACGCAGTATTTT. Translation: CASSPGLAGRTSTDTQYF. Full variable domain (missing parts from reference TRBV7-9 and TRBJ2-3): DTGVSQNPRHKITKRGQNVTFRCDPISEHNRLYWYRQTLGQGPEFLTYFQNEAQLEKSRLLSDRFSAERPKGSFSTLEIQRTEQGDSAMYLCASSPGLAGRTSTDTQYFGPGTRLTVL.

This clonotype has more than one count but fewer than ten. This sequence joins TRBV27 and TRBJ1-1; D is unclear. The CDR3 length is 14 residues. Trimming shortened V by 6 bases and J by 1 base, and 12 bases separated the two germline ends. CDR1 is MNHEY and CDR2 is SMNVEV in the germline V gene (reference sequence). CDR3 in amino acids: CASRLGRTNTEAFF. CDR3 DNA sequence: TGTGCCAGCAGGCTTGGACGGACGAACACTGAAGCTTTCTTT.

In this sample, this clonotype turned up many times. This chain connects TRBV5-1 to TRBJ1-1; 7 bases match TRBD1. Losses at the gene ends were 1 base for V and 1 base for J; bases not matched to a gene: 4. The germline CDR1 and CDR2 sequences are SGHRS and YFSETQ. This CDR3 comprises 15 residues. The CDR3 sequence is CASSLRGQPNTEAFF. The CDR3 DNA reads TGCGCCAGCAGCTTGCGGGGACAGCCGAACACTGAAGCTTTCTTT.

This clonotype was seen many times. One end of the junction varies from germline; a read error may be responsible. CDR3 region: CASSLVPGEKLFF. In DNA, the CDR3 is TGTGCCAGCAGCTTAGTACCGGGAGAAAAACTCTTTTTT. This rearrangement joins TRBV7-9 to TRBJ1-4; D not resolved. The germline gives CDR1 SEHNR, CDR2 FQNEAQ (reference sequence). The CDR3 runs 13 residues.

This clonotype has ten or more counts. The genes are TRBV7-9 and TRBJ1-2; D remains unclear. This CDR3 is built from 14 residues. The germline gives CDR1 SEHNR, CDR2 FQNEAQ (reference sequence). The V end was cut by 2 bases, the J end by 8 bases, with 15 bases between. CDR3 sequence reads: CASSLWGNNSGYTF. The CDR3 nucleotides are TGTGCCAGCAGCTTATGGGGTAATAACTCAGGCTACACCTTC.

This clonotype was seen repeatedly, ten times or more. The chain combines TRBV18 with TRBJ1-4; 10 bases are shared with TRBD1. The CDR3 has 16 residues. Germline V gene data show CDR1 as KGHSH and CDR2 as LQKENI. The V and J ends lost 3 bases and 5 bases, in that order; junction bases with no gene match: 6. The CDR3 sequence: CASSPLLGQGNEKLFF. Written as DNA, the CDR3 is TGTGCCAGCTCACCCCTACTGGGACAGGGGAATGAAAAACTGTTTTTT.

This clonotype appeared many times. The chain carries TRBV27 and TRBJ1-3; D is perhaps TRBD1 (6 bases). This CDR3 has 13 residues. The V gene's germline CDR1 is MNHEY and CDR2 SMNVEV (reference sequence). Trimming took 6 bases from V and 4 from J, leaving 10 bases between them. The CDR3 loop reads CASRQGAGNTIYF. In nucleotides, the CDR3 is TGTGCCAGCAGACAGGGAGCCGGAAACACCATATATTTT.

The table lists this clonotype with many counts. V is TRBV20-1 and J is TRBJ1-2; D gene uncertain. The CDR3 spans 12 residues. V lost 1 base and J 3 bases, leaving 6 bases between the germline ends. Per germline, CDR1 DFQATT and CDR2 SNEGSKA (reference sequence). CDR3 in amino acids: CSARVLDYGYTF. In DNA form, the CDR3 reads TGCAGTGCTAGAGTCTTGGACTATGGCTACACCTTC.

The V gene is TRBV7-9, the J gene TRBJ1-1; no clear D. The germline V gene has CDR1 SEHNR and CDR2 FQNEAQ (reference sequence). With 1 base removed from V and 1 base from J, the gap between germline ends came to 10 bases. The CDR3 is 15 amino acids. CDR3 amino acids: CASSLEFAENTEAFF. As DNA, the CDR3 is TGTGCCAGCAGCTTAGAGTTCGCAGAGAACACTGAAGCTTTCTTT.

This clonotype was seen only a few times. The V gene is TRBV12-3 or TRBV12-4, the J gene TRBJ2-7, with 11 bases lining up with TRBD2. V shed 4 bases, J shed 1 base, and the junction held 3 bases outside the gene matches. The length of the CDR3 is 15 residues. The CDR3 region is CASSSSGGCSYEQYF. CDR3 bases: TGTGCCAGCAGTTCTAGCGGGGGGTGTTCCTACGAGCAGTACTTC.

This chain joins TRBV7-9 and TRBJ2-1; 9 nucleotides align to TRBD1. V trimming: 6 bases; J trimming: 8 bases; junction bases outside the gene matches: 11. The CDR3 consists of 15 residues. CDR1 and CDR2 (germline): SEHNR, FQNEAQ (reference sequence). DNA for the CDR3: TGTGCCAGCAGTCGGACAGGGGACCCTTGGGATGAGCAGTTCTTC. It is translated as CASSRTGDPWDEQFF.

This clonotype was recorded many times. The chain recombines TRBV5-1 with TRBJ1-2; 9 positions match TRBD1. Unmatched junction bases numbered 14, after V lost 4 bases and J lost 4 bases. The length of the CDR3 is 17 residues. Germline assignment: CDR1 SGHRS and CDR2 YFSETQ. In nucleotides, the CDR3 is TGCGCCAGCAGCCTGAACCCCGCCGGGACAGGGACCTATGGCTACACCTTC. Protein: CASSLNPAGTGTYGYTF.

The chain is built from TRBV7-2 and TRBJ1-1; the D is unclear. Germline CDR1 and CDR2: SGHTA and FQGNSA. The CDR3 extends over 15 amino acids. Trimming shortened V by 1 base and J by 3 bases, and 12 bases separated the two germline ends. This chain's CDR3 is CASSLVGLGDTEAFF. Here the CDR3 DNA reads TGTGCCAGCAGCTTAGTGGGGTTAGGCGACACTGAAGCTTTCTTT. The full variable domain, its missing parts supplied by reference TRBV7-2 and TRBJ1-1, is GAGVSQSPSNKVTEKGKDVELRCDPISGHTALYWYRQSLGQGLEFLIYFQGNSAPDKSGLPSDRFSAERTGGSVSTLTIQRTQQEDSAVYLCASSLVGLGDTEAFFGQGTRLTVV.